These 26 T cell receptor beta chains were sequenced from one sample in a study of T cell responses to AZD1222 COVID-19 vaccine. TCRdb's table, derived via immunoSEQ multiplex PCR, lists solely in-frame clones and lacks some. This sample carries about 98,000 clones, roughly 83% of them seen once, and the ten largest clones take 15% to 20%. Here the sequenced sample was peripheral blood, taken on day 0 of AZD1222 vaccination. The receptors were sampled from an adult in good health.

The table lists this clone with a few counts. The chain is built from TRBV6-5 and TRBJ2-2, with unresolved D. The CDR3 sequence is 13 residues long. The germline V gene encodes CDR1 MNHEY and CDR2 SVGAGI. Trimming left V 10 bases short and J 3 bases short, with 12 bases between. CDR3 sequence (DNA): TGTGCCACCCATACCAGAGACACCGGGGAGCTGTTTTTT. Its protein product is CATHTRDTGELFF.

V and J are TRBV2 and TRBJ2-5; 8 bases are a match to TRBD2. CDR1 SNHLY and CDR2 FYNNEI come from the germline V gene. The V gene end was trimmed by 3 bases and the J gene end by 0 bases; junction bases not matched to a gene: 6. The CDR3 has 16 residues. This chain's CDR3 is CASSEGLAGYQETQYF. The CDR3 bases are TGTGCCAGCAGTGAGGGGCTAGCGGGTTACCAAGAGACCCAGTACTTC.

CDR3 bases: TGTGCCAGTAGTAGCTGGGACCGGGGGGATACGCAGTATTTT. This gives the protein CASSSWDRGDTQYF. The chain recombines TRBV19 with TRBJ2-3, with D perhaps matching TRBD2 (6 bases). This CDR3 region has 14 residues. The germline gives CDR1 LNHDA, CDR2 SQIVND (reference sequence). V was pared by 4 bases and J by 6 bases, with 14 bases between.

The V call is TRBV11-3, the J call TRBJ2-5; no clear D gene. CDR1 and CDR2 (germline): SGHNT, YENEEA. The CDR3 spans 13 residues. V was shortened by 2 bases and J by 5 bases, with 9 bases between the two germline ends. The CDR3 DNA sequence: TGTGCCAGCAGCTTATACGAAAGGGAGACCCAGTACTTC. Protein sequence: CASSLYERETQYF.

The chain uses TRBV5-1 and TRBJ1-2, with D possibly TRBD1 on 6 matching bases. Trimming removed 4 bases from V and 2 bases from J, with 9 bases in between. The CDR3 length is 13 residues. Germline values: CDR1 SGHRS, CDR2 YFSETQ. The CDR3 bases are TGCGCCAGCAGCGACGGGGGCAACTATGGCTACACCTTC. This translates into CASSDGGNYGYTF.

This clone has just one count. The rearrangement uses TRBV9 and TRBJ1-3; perhaps TRBD1 as D (6 bases). V was pared by 2 bases and J by 3 bases, with 12 bases between. Germline V gene data show CDR1 as SGDLS and CDR2 as YYNGEE. This CDR3 region has 15 residues. The CDR3 region is CASSVRGGDGNTIYF. The CDR3 bases are TGTGCCAGCAGCGTCCGGGGGGGCGATGGAAACACCATATATTTT.

This clone came up once. This rearrangement joins TRBV24-1 to TRBJ2-2; D may be TRBD1 or TRBD2 (5 bases each). V lost 5 bases to trimming and J lost 6 bases, with 15 bases between them. Germline-derived CDR1 and CDR2 are KGHDR and SFDVKD. The CDR3 runs 15 residues. CDR3 DNA sequence: TGTGCCACCAGTGGCCGGGACCTGGGGGCCGGGGAGCTGTTTTTT. Its protein is CATSGRDLGAGELFF.

This sequence joins TRBV6-1 and TRBJ1-2; 9 bases match TRBD1. CDR3 length: 16 amino acids. The germline V gene encodes CDR1 MNHNS and CDR2 SASEGT. V gave up 4 bases and J gave up 4 bases; unmatched junction bases: 10. CDR3 region: CASSATGGVGGYGYTF. The CDR3 nucleotides read TGTGCCAGCAGTGCCACAGGGGGCGTTGGGGGCTATGGCTACACCTTC.

The CDR3 region is CATSETGGSYNEQFF. The CDR3 DNA sequence: TGTGCCACCAGTGAAACAGGGGGGTCCTACAATGAGCAGTTCTTC. The chain links TRBV24-1 to TRBJ2-1; 8 bases align to TRBD1. V trimming: 4 bases; J trimming: 1 base; junction bases outside the gene matches: 2. CDR3 size: 15 residues. The germline V gene encodes CDR1 KGHDR and CDR2 SFDVKD.

The chain is built from TRBV5-6 and TRBJ2-1, with unresolved D. Germline lookup yields CDR1 SGHDT and CDR2 YYEEEE. This CDR3 has 16 residues. The V gene lost 2 bases and the J gene lost 2 bases, with 14 bases spanning the gap. Here the CDR3 reads CASSLAAKLAYNEQFF. CDR3 nucleotides: TGTGCCAGCAGCTTAGCAGCGAAACTCGCCTACAATGAGCAGTTCTTC.

This chain connects TRBV2 to TRBJ2-1; D is ambiguous. The germline gives CDR1 SNHLY, CDR2 FYNNEI. The V end lost 1 base, the J end lost 3 bases, and 4 bases lay between the germline ends. The CDR3 has 13 residues. The CDR3 is CASSEGGYNEQFF. The CDR3 DNA reads as TGTGCCAGCAGTGAAGGGGGCTACAATGAGCAGTTCTTC.

The V and J genes are TRBV24-1 and TRBJ1-5, with D unclear. The CDR3 has 13 amino acids. Trimming removed 7 bases at V and 4 bases at J, with 10 bases between. Germline V gives CDR1 KGHDR, CDR2 SFDVKD. The chain's CDR3 is CATRATLNQPQHF. Written as DNA, the CDR3 is TGTGCCACCAGGGCGACCCTAAATCAGCCCCAGCATTTT.

V and J are TRBV5-1 and TRBJ2-1; 10 nucleotides match TRBD1. The germline V gene encodes CDR1 SGHRS and CDR2 YFSETQ. Trimming at V came to 0 bases and at J to 6 bases, leaving 3 bases not matched to a gene. This CDR3 spans 15 amino acids. Here the CDR3 reads CASSLERTGGNEQFF. CDR3 nucleotides: TGCGCCAGCAGCTTGGAACGGACAGGGGGCAATGAGCAGTTCTTC.

The chain carries TRBV25-1 and TRBJ2-7, with a weak D call TRBD2 (7 bases). The CDR3 covers 15 residues. Germline-derived CDR1 and CDR2 are MGHDK and SYGVNS. Trimming took 8 bases from V and 3 from J, leaving 20 bases between them. The CDR3 spells CASQPGGGSSYEQYF. In nucleotides, the CDR3 is TGTGCCAGCCAACCGGGGGGCGGGAGCAGCTACGAGCAGTACTTC.

CDR3 nucleotides: TGTGCCAGCAGCTTGGTTAGACTAGCCCCAACCAAAAACATTCAGTACTTC. As protein: CASSLVRLAPTKNIQYF. The V call is TRBV11-2, the J call TRBJ2-4, with TRBD2 matching over 7 bases. Germline V lookup: CDR1 SGHAT, CDR2 FQNNGV. There are 17 residues in the CDR3. V trimming: 3 bases; J trimming: 2 bases; junction bases outside the gene matches: 10.

The chain recombines TRBV6-4 with TRBJ2-1, with a tentative D call TRBD2 (6 bases). Per germline, CDR1 MRHNA and CDR2 SNTAGT. V was trimmed by 2 bases and J by 15 bases, leaving 23 bases between them. The CDR3 length is 15 residues. The CDR3 DNA follows: TGTGCCAGCAGTGACCCCGTAAGGACTAAAAAACAGCTGTTCTTC. Its protein product is CASSDPVRTKKQLFF.

The rearrangement links TRBV28 to TRBJ1-1; D not resolved. Trimming pared 8 bases from V and 1 base from J, leaving 11 bases between. Germline V lookup: CDR1 MDHEN, CDR2 SYDVKM. The CDR3 sequence is 13 residues long. CDR3 sequence reads: CASLSGSNTEAFF. CDR3 nucleotides: TGTGCCAGCTTAAGTGGATCGAACACTGAAGCTTTCTTT.

The chain recombines TRBV19 with TRBJ1-5; D unresolved. The CDR3 has 15 amino acids. V was cut by 7 bases and J by 0 bases, with 13 bases left in between. From germline, CDR1 is LNHDA and CDR2 SQIVND (reference sequence). The DNA for the CDR3 is TGTGCCAGTAAATGGGAACCAAATAGCAATCAGCCCCAGCATTTT. This translates into CASKWEPNSNQPQHF.

Details on this clone: A read error may produce the germline difference seen at one junction end. The chain carries TRBV5-5 and TRBJ2-3, with 9 bases that match TRBD1. The length of the CDR3 is 13 residues. Germline V lookup: CDR1 SGHKS, CDR2 YYEKEE (reference sequence). CDR3 amino acids: CASSLGTGQGFDF. In DNA, the CDR3 is TGTGCCAGCAGCTTGGGGACGGGACAGGGCTTTGATTTT.

In its sample, this clone was seen a few times. The V call is TRBV2, the J call TRBJ2-5; D may be TRBD2 (5 bases). This CDR3 has 12 residues. Germline CDR1 is SNHLY and CDR2 is FYNNEI. Trimming removed 7 bases from V and 0 bases from J, with 6 bases in between. CDR3 DNA sequence: TGTGCCAGCATGAGGGACCAAGAGACCCAGTACTTC. Translating it yields CASMRDQETQYF.

The chain links TRBV5-6 to TRBJ2-5, with 8 bases lining up with TRBD1. The CDR3 covers 15 residues. In germline, CDR1 is SGHDT, CDR2 YYEEEE. V was pared by 3 bases and J by 6 bases, with 10 bases of the junction left unmatched. The CDR3 DNA reads TGTGCCAGCAGCTCCGACAGGGGATTCCCCCAGACCCAGTACTTC. This translates into CASSSDRGFPQTQYF.

This chain joins TRBV3-1 (or the pseudogene TRBV3-2) and TRBJ2-2; tentative D call: TRBD2 (6 bases). There are 14 residues in the CDR3. Germline values: CDR1 LGHDT, CDR2 YNNKEL (reference sequence). V lost 6 bases, J lost 8 bases, and 16 bases lay in between. The CDR3 region has the DNA TGTGCCAGCAGTCCGGACCTAGGGAGGGGGGAGCTGTTTTTT. It encodes CASSPDLGRGELFF.

In its sample, this clone was seen a few times. The chain carries TRBV6-1 and TRBJ2-2; TRBD1 or TRBD2 may be the D gene (5 bases each). Trimming cost V 4 bases and J 0 bases, with 12 bases left between them. Germline V CDR1 and CDR2: MNHNS, SASEGT. The CDR3 is 16 amino acids. CDR3 region: CASSGIRGANTGELFF. The DNA of the CDR3 is TGTGCCAGCAGTGGGATACGGGGCGCGAACACCGGGGAGCTGTTTTTT.

The chain couples TRBV27 to TRBJ1-1; D might be TRBD1 (5 bases). The germline V and J ends were trimmed by 2 bases and 5 bases, with 15 bases remaining between them. In germline, CDR1 is MNHEY, CDR2 SMNVEV (reference sequence). CDR3 length: 15 amino acids. The CDR3 here is CASSLERGARTEAFF. The CDR3 bases are TGTGCCAGCAGTTTAGAAAGGGGCGCCCGTACTGAAGCTTTCTTT.

V is TRBV11-3 and J is TRBJ2-5; no clear D. Germline V gene sequence: CDR1 SGHNT, CDR2 YENEEA. V was clipped by 5 bases and J by 6 bases, with 7 bases between them. This CDR3 is 11 amino acids long. The CDR3: CASSNSQTQYF. In nucleotides, the CDR3 is TGTGCCAGCAGCAACTCGCAGACCCAGTACTTC.

This clone was picked up a small number of times. The chain is built from TRBV11-3 and TRBJ2-3, with TRBD1 matching 11 bases. Germline assignment: CDR1 SGHNT and CDR2 YENEEA. J gave up 3 bases and V 4 bases, and 9 bases lay outside the gene matches. The CDR3 runs 17 residues. The CDR3 coding sequence is TGTGCCAGCAGCTATGACGGGACAGGGGGGATAACAGATACGCAGTATTTT. This gives the protein CASSYDGTGGITDTQYF.